This T cell receptor (beta chain) is drawn from a study of blood T cell repertoires in COVID-19. At the level of the study: Sample material is recorded as cDNA or gDNA derived from T cells, B-cell-depleted T cells, or PBMCs.

Patients of the Seattle cohort, enrolled during active infection, were followed longitudinally. Trimming cost V 4 bases and J 1 base; bases outside gene matches: 5. This CDR3 is built from 15 residues. The germline V gene has CDR1 SGHRS and CDR2 YFSETQ. Source study methods: From reference gene primer amplification, estimates of nucleated cell counts were derived. This table comes from immunoSEQ multiplex PCR, and its TCRdb copy is limited to in-frame clones, with some not included. V and J calls and clone size are copied from that table; D and trimming were computed from the DNA. Altogether 55,000 to 70,000 clones are present, about 85% being singletons, with the ten largest covering about 3%.

The receptor was derived from a woman in her fifties or sixties with COVID-19, enrolled during active disease. This sequence joins TRBV5-1 and TRBJ2-3, with 8 bases matching TRBD2. The sequenced material came from peripheral blood. CDR3 protein: CASSITSGGTDTQYF. The CDR3, as DNA: TGCGCCAGCAGCATAACTAGCGGTGGCACAGATACGCAGTATTTT.